Each of the 21 T cell receptor beta chains below was sequenced from the same sample in a study of OX40 agonist ivuxolimab in advanced cancers. Repertoires were generated with immunoSEQ multiplex PCR, while TCRdb's copy carries only in-frame clones and drops some. The data contain 60,000 to 75,000 clones, around nine tenths of them singletons. Specimen: CD4+ or CD8+ T cells sorted from blood, collected in a trial of the OX40 agonist ivuxolimab. The receptors come from an adult with an advanced solid tumor such as melanoma, head and neck, liver or kidney cancer.

The chain carries TRBV7-2 and TRBJ1-4; D remains ambiguous. This CDR3 spans 14 amino acids. V lost 1 base to trimming and J lost 8 bases, with 11 bases between them. Germline V CDR1 and CDR2: SGHTA, FQGNSA. The CDR3 DNA sequence: TGTGCCAGCAGCTTAGAGTGGGAGCGGGAAAAACTGTTTTTT. Protein: CASSLEWEREKLFF.

This clone was seen a handful of times. This rearrangement joins TRBV7-9 to TRBJ1-5; D perhaps matches TRBD1 (5 bases). Between the trimmed V and J ends, which lost 4 bases and 8 bases, there was a span of 12 bases. CDR1 SEHNR and CDR2 FQNEAQ come from the germline V gene (reference sequence). The CDR3 covers 13 residues. The DNA of the CDR3 is TGTGCCAGCAGCTGGAGGCAGGGAGAGCCCCAGCATTTT. The encoded protein is CASSWRQGEPQHF.

The chain links TRBV5-1 to TRBJ2-7; 9 nucleotides agree with TRBD2. The J segment lost 1 base and the V segment lost 2 bases, leaving 7 bases of the junction unmatched. Per the germline V gene, CDR1 is SGHRS and CDR2 is YFSETQ. The CDR3 contains 16 residues. CDR3 residues: CASSLSPSGTSYEQYF. CDR3 DNA: TGCGCCAGCAGCTTATCGCCTAGCGGGACTTCCTACGAGCAGTACTTC. Looking up the rest from reference TRBV5-1 and TRBJ2-7 gives the full variable domain: KAGVTQTPRYLIKTRGQQVTLSCSPISGHRSVSWYQQTPGQGLQFLFEYFSETQRNKGNFPGRFSGRQFSNSRSEMNVSTLELGDSALYLCASSLSPSGTSYEQYFGPGTRLTVT.

The CDR3 protein is CASSLTGGAYNSPLHF. DNA for the CDR3: TGTGCCAGCAGCTTAACTGGAGGGGCCTATAATTCACCCCTCCACTTT. The V gene is TRBV7-3, the J gene TRBJ1-6, with TRBD1 as a possible D gene (5 bases). The CDR3 has 16 residues. Germline loops: CDR1 SGHTA, CDR2 FQGTGA. V dropped 0 bases and J dropped 2 bases, with 8 bases sitting between them.

The V and J genes are TRBV7-9 and TRBJ2-5; 7 positions match TRBD2. The CDR3 has 15 amino acids. V lost 3 bases to trimming and J lost 5 bases; unmatched junction nucleotides: 9. Per germline, CDR1 SEHNR and CDR2 FQNEAQ (reference sequence). The CDR3 here is CASSFGSGPGETQYF. For the CDR3, the DNA is TGTGCCAGCAGCTTTGGTAGCGGGCCTGGCGAGACCCAGTACTTC.

The rearrangement uses TRBV6-1 and TRBJ1-3; the D gene is possibly TRBD1 (5 bases). The germline V gene encodes CDR1 MNHNS and CDR2 SASEGT. The CDR3 runs to 15 residues. With 7 bases removed from V and 2 bases from J, the gap between germline ends came to 15 bases. The DNA of the CDR3 is TGTGCCAGCAAAAGAGGGGTATCGACTGGAAACACCATATATTTT. Translation gives CASKRGVSTGNTIYF.

The gene calls are TRBV28 and TRBJ1-1, with D perhaps TRBD1 (5 bases). The CDR3 covers 16 residues. Germline loops: CDR1 MDHEN, CDR2 SYDVKM. With 4 bases removed from V and 1 base from J, the gap between germline ends came to 16 bases. The CDR3, as DNA: TGTGCCAGCAGTTCATCTTGGAGGGGCTGGAACACTGAAGCTTTCTTT. This sequence encodes CASSSSWRGWNTEAFF.

The J gene is TRBJ2-2, the V gene TRBV5-1; the match to TRBD2 covers 9 bases. The germline CDR1 and CDR2 sequences are SGHRS and YFSETQ. V gave up 7 bases and J gave up 3 bases; unmatched junction bases: 7. The CDR3 length is 15 residues. In DNA, the CDR3 is TGCGCCAGCGGCCTGGCGGGAGGGGACACCGGGGAGCTGTTTTTT. Translation gives CASGLAGGDTGELFF.

The chain links TRBV5-1 to TRBJ2-3; no definite D call. This CDR3 has 15 amino acids. Germline V gene lookup returns CDR1 SGHRS and CDR2 YFSETQ. The V and J ends lost 4 bases and 6 bases respectively, with 18 bases between them. This CDR3 is CASSPPLTEMDTQYF. The CDR3 DNA sequence: TGCGCCAGCAGCCCGCCCTTGACCGAGATGGATACGCAGTATTTT. Full variable domain (rest looked up from reference TRBV5-1 and TRBJ2-3): KAGVTQTPRYLIKTRGQQVTLSCSPISGHRSVSWYQQTPGQGLQFLFEYFSETQRNKGNFPGRFSGRQFSNSRSEMNVSTLELGDSALYLCASSPPLTEMDTQYFGPGTRLTVL.

This chain uses TRBV18 with TRBJ1-6; perhaps TRBD1 as D (6 bases). The germline V gene has CDR1 KGHSH and CDR2 LQKENI. Trimming removed 2 bases from V and 10 bases from J, with 9 bases in between. The CDR3 runs 13 residues. In DNA, the CDR3 is TGTGCCAGCTCACCAGGGCAGGGGTCACCCCTCCACTTT. Translating it yields CASSPGQGSPLHF.

The chain uses TRBV5-4 and TRBJ2-5; possibly TRBD2 for D (6 bases). The V and J ends lost 0 bases and 4 bases respectively, with 19 bases between them. This CDR3 spans 17 amino acids. Germline V gives CDR1 SGHNT, CDR2 YYREEE (reference sequence). For the CDR3, the DNA is TGTGCCAGCAGCTTGGGCTCCCGAGCGGGCGGAGGAGAGACCCAGTACTTC. This translates into CASSLGSRAGGGETQYF.

The chain uses TRBV5-4 and TRBJ2-5, with D uncertain. The CDR3 is 11 amino acids. The V gene's germline CDR1 is SGHNT and CDR2 YYREEE (reference sequence). V was clipped by 2 bases and J by 5 bases, with 4 bases between them. CDR3 in DNA: TGTGCCAGCAGCTTTCTTGAGACCCAGTACTTC. This encodes CASSFLETQYF. The whole variable domain, remainder taken from reference TRBV5-4 and TRBJ2-5, is ETGVTQSPTHLIKTRGQQVTLRCSSQSGHNTVSWYQQALGQGPQFIFQYYREEENGRGNFPPRFSGLQFPNYSSELNVNALELDDSALYLCASSFLETQYFGPGTRLLVL.

V usage is TRBV5-6 and J usage is TRBJ1-1; a possible D gene is TRBD1 (5 bases). Germline lookup yields CDR1 SGHDT and CDR2 YYEEEE. Trimming took off 4 bases at V and 1 base at J, with 11 bases between the two ends. The length of the CDR3 is 14 residues. In nucleotides, the CDR3 is TGTGCCAGCAGCCCGGGACCGGCGAACACTGAAGCTTTCTTT. Its protein is CASSPGPANTEAFF.

The V gene is TRBV21-1, the J gene TRBJ1-1; the table's D gene call, TRBD1, was not cross checked with the DNA. TRBV21-1 is marked as a pseudogene. This CDR3 has 16 residues. Here the CDR3 reads CASSRNRGPQNTEAFF. The CDR3 DNA is TGTGCCAGCAGCAGGAACAGGGGGCCCCAGAACACTGAAGCTTTCTTT.

The chain is built from TRBV2 and TRBJ2-2; no reliable D call. The germline CDR1 and CDR2 sequences are SNHLY and FYNNEI. This CDR3 has 13 amino acids. V was trimmed by 1 base and J by 5 bases, leaving 5 bases between them. The CDR3 here is CASSEDPTGELFF. The CDR3 nucleotides read TGTGCCAGCAGTGAAGACCCTACCGGGGAGCTGTTTTTT.

This rearrangement joins TRBV28 to TRBJ1-3, with D possibly being TRBD1 (6 bases). V lost 3 bases to trimming and J lost 2 bases, with 14 bases between them. The CDR3 spans 16 residues. Per germline, CDR1 MDHEN and CDR2 SYDVKM. The CDR3 loop reads CASSFLRGLTGNTIYF. CDR3 sequence (DNA): TGTGCCAGCAGTTTCCTCAGGGGTCTAACTGGAAACACCATATATTTT.

The V gene is TRBV2, the J gene TRBJ2-4; D is ambiguous. This CDR3 comprises 14 residues. V was pared by 7 bases and J by 0 bases, with 10 bases between. The germline V gene encodes CDR1 SNHLY and CDR2 FYNNEI. CDR3 coding DNA: TGTGCCAGCAAAGGCAGGCTAGCCAAAAACATTCAGTACTTC. This gives the protein CASKGRLAKNIQYF.

V usage is TRBV2 and J usage is TRBJ2-7; a possible D gene is TRBD1 (6 bases). The ends were cut back, 7 bases at V and 12 bases at J, with 13 bases in the middle. CDR1 is SNHLY and CDR2 is FYNNEI in the germline V gene. CDR3 length: 10 amino acids. CDR3 coding DNA: TGTGCCAGCAATACAGGGCGGGTGTACTTC. Protein product: CASNTGRVYF.

As regards this clone: Within the sample, other DNA sequences also encode this same CDR3. The rearrangement uses TRBV5-4 and TRBJ2-2; D perhaps matches TRBD1 (6 bases). The germline V and J ends were trimmed by 0 bases and 1 base, with 13 bases remaining between them. The CDR3 has 17 amino acids. Germline V gene sequence: CDR1 SGHNT, CDR2 YYREEE (reference sequence). The CDR3 DNA reads TGTGCCAGCAGCTTGGGGGCAGGGGCACAGAACACCGGGGAGCTGTTTTTT. This sequence encodes CASSLGAGAQNTGELFF.

This clone has a handful of counts. The rearrangement joins TRBV15 to TRBJ1-6, with D possibly matching TRBD1 (5 bases). This CDR3 contains 14 residues. Per the germline V gene, CDR1 is LNHNV and CDR2 is YYDKDF (reference sequence). V was clipped by 5 bases and J by 8 bases, with 13 bases between them. As DNA, the CDR3 is TGTGCCACCAGCTACGGGCAGGGAGATTCACCCCTCCACTTT. It is translated as CATSYGQGDSPLHF.

Worth noting for this clone: The germline gene is not matched at one end of the junction; a read error may be the cause. The gene calls are TRBV7-7 and TRBJ2-5; 9 bases align to TRBD2. The CDR3 totals 16 residues. Germline assignment: CDR1 SSHAT and CDR2 FNYEAQ (reference sequence). DNA for the CDR3: TGTGCTAGCAGCACCGGTAGCGGGGGTACAGGAGAGACCCAGTACTTC. Translated: CASSTGSGGTGETQYF.